These T cell receptor beta chains were read from a single sample in a study of cytomegalovirus exposure and HLA in healthy donors. Sequencing used immunoSEQ multiplex PCR; TCRdb keeps in-frame clones, though not all of them. The sample lists about 190,000 clones, 80% to 85% seen once, with approximately 0.25% in the top ten. Material: PBMCs. The receptors shown here come from a boy aged 5 to 17 in good health and CMV-seronegative. Each CDR3 is given with its conserved first and last residue. The D gene is left open where the match is weak. The size entry is marked missing in some rows and otherwise reads once, few, many or a size class.

CASSPKAEGTEAFF TGTGCCAGCTCACCAAAGGCAGAGGGCACTGAAGCTTTCTTT TRBJ1-1 14 . TRBV18 .
CASRGAITQETQYF TGCGCCAGCAGGGGGGCGATTACCCAAGAGACCCAGTACTTC TRBJ2-5 14 . TRBV10-2 once
CSVRLPGQRGSGELFF TGCAGCGTCCGATTGCCGGGACAGCGAGGTTCAGGGGAGCTGTTTTTT TRBJ2-2 16 TRBD1 TRBV29-1 once
CASSLGSGGSSYEQYF TGTGCCAGCAGCTTAGGGAGCGGGGGGAGCTCCTACGAGCAGTACTTC TRBJ2-7 16 TRBD2 TRBV7-2 .
CASSHGLSYEQYF TGTGCCAGCAGCCATGGACTATCCTACGAGCAGTACTTC TRBJ2-7 13 . TRBV7-3 once
CASSGLPGLKSYEQYF TGCGCCAGCAGTGGACTTCCGGGACTAAAGTCCTACGAGCAGTACTTC TRBJ2-7 16 TRBD2 TRBV10-2 .
CASIAGVGNTIYF TGTGCCAGCATTGCAGGGGTCGGAAACACCATATATTTT TRBJ1-3 13 . TRBV6-5 .
CASAGFHGYTF TGTGCCAGCGCAGGGTTTCATGGCTACACCTTC TRBJ1-2 11 . TRBV6-5 few
CASSLLSGQGAREKLFF TGTGCCAGCAGCTTGCTGTCCGGACAGGGGGCTCGTGAAAAACTGTTTTTT TRBJ1-4 17 TRBD1 TRBV5-6 .
CASTPGQGKEETQYF TGTGCCAGCACACCGGGACAGGGAAAGGAAGAGACCCAGTACTTC TRBJ2-5 15 TRBD1 TRBV7-3 once
CASSLAPSGGRGDTQYF TGTGCCAGCAGCTTAGCCCCTAGCGGGGGCCGGGGAGATACGCAGTATTTT TRBJ2-3 17 TRBD2 TRBV7-6 .
CASSLVNGQGAKNIQYF TGTGCCAGCAGCTTAGTTAACGGACAGGGAGCCAAAAACATTCAGTACTTC TRBJ2-4 17 TRBD1 TRBV7-8 .
CASSFGTGGYQPQHF TGTGCCAGCAGCTTCGGGACAGGGGGCTATCAGCCCCAGCATTTT TRBJ1-5 15 TRBD1 TRBV5-8 .
CASGAGLLAGVSDTQYF TGTGCTAGTGGTGCGGGGTTACTAGCGGGGGTTTCAGATACGCAGTATTTT TRBJ2-3 17 TRBD2 TRBV12-5 .
CAAEVGGTSYNEQFF TGTGCCGCGGAGGTCGGCGGTACCTCCTACAATGAGCAGTTCTTC TRBJ2-1 15 . TRBV30 .
CASSRDPTEEETQYF TGTGCCAGCAGTCGAGACCCGACGGAGGAAGAGACCCAGTACTTC TRBJ2-5 15 . TRBV7-3 .
CASSFLDSPLHF TGTGCCAGTAGTTTCCTTGATTCACCCCTCCACTTT TRBJ1-6 12 . TRBV19 .
CSAPGDGYTF TGCAGTGCTCCAGGGGACGGCTACACCTTC TRBJ1-2 10 . TRBV20-1 .
CASSSGTGNYGYTF TGTGCCAGCAGCTCCGGGACAGGGAACTATGGCTACACCTTC TRBJ1-2 14 TRBD1 TRBV7-9 .
CASISRETQYF TGTGCCAGCATCTCCCGAGAGACCCAGTACTTC TRBJ2-5 11 . TRBV6-1 .
CASSLEGANYGYTF TGCGCCAGCAGCTTGGAAGGGGCCAACTATGGCTACACCTTC TRBJ1-2 14 . TRBV5-1 .
CASSVGGGGVTEAFF TGTGCCAGCAGCGTAGGAGGGGGGGGAGTGACTGAAGCTTTCTTT TRBJ1-1 15 . TRBV9 .
CASSYGGSSYEQYF TGTGCCAGCAGTTACGGCGGGAGCTCCTACGAGCAGTACTTC TRBJ2-7 14 TRBD2 TRBV27 .
CASSLAPAGSGANVLTF TGTGCCAGCAGCTTAGCGCCTGCGGGGTCTGGGGCCAACGTCCTGACTTTC TRBJ2-6 17 . TRBV13 .
CASSRDSADEQYF TGTGCCAGCAGCCGCGACTCGGCCGACGAGCAGTACTTC TRBJ2-7 13 . TRBV9 once
CASSARQGNYEQYF TGTGCCAGCAGCGCGAGACAGGGAAACTACGAGCAGTACTTC TRBJ2-7 14 TRBD1 TRBV9 .